This T cell receptor beta chain was sequenced for a study of shared clonotypes between healthy human individuals. Study-level results: The naive CD4 repertoires of several donors were compared, and about 5% of clonotypes were shared.

The germline CDR1 and CDR2 sequences are MGHRA and YSYEKL. The CDR3 consists of 17 residues. V lost 0 bases and J lost 0, with 12 bases in between. The protocol was immunoSEQ multiplex PCR, while the TCRdb copy is restricted to in-frame clones and leaves out a portion. The data show 2 million to 2.5 million clones, about 95% seen once. Terminally differentiated effector memory CD45RA+ cells were excluded from the naive CD8 cells, which were CD45RO-negative and positively selected for CCR7. The donor cohort consisted entirely of Caucasian adults residing in Nashville, Tennessee. For this clone: The antigen remains undetermined.

This chain links TRBV4-1 with TRBJ1-3, with unresolved D. The source material was naive CD8+ T cells sorted from blood. The origin of this receptor is a man younger than 35 in good health. CDR3 amino acids: CASSQEGKSSSGNTIYF. The DNA for the CDR3 is TGCGCCAGCAGCCAAGAGGGAAAGTCGAGCTCTGGAAACACCATATATTTT.